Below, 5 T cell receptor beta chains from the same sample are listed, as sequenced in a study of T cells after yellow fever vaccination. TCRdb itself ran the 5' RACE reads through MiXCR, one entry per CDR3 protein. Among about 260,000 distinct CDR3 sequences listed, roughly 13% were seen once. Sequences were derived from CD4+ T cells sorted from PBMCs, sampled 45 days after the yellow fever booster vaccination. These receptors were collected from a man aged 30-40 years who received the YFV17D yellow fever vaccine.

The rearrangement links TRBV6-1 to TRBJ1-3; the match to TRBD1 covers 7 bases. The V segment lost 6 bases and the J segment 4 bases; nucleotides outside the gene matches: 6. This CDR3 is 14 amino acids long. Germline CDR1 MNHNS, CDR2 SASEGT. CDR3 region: CASRPTGDGNTIYF. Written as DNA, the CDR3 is TGTGCCAGCAGACCTACAGGGGACGGAAACACCATATATTTT.

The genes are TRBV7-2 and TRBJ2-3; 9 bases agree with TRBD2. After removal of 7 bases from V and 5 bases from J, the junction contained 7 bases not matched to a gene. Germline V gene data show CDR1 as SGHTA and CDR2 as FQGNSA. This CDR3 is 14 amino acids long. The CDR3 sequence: CASTSGNSGDTQYF. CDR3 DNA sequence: TGTGCCAGCACTAGCGGGAATTCCGGAGATACGCAGTATTTT. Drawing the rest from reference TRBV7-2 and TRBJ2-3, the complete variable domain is GAGVSQSPSNKVTEKGKDVELRCDPISGHTALYWYRQSLGQGLEFLIYFQGNSAPDKSGLPSDRFSAERTGGSVSTLTIQRTQQEDSAVYLCASTSGNSGDTQYFGPGTRLTVL.

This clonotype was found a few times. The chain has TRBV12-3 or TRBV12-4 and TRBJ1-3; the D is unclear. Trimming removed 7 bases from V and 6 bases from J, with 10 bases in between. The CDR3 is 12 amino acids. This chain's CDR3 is CASNGVENTIYF. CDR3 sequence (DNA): TGTGCCAGCAACGGGGTAGAAAACACCATATATTTT.

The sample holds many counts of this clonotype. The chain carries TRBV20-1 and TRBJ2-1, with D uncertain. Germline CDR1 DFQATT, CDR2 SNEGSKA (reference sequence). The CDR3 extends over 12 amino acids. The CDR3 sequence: CSGEDTGNEQFF. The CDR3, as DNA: TGCAGCGGCGAAGATACTGGGAATGAGCAGTTCTTC.

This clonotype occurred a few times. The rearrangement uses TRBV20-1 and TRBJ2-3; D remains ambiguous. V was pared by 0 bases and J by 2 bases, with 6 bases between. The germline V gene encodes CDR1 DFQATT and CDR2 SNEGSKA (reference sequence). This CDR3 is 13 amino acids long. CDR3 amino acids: CSARDPITDTQYF. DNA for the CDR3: TGCAGTGCTAGAGATCCGATCACAGATACGCAGTATTTT.